Listed below are T cell receptor beta chains from one sample, sequenced in a study of blood T cell repertoires in COVID-19. TCRdb's table, derived via immunoSEQ multiplex PCR, lists solely in-frame clones and lacks some. The profile shows 220,000 or so clones, around 88% of them singletons. Sequencing was carried out using PBMCs or T cells enriched from blood (not recorded which). The receptors derive from a woman aged 50 to 60 with acute COVID-19. CDR3s include the opening cysteine and the closing phenylalanine or tryptophan. A D gene is named only where the DNA matches it firmly. Only part of the rows carry a size: once, few, many, or a class if the clone is expanded.

clone_size | j_call | d_call | v_call | cdr3_nt | cdr3_aa
. | TRBJ2-1 | . | TRBV11-2 | TGTGCCAGCAGCTTAGGTCGACAGAGACACAATGAGCAGTTCTTC | CASSLGRQRHNEQFF
. | TRBJ2-1 | TRBD2 | TRBV7-9 | TGTGCCAGCAGCCCCCGGACTAGCGGGACCTACAATGAGCAGTTCTTC | CASSPRTSGTYNEQFF
. | TRBJ2-1 | TRBD2 | TRBV7-3 | TGTGCCAGCAGCTCTCTAGCGGGAGACTACAATGAGCAGTTCTTC | CASSSLAGDYNEQFF
. | TRBJ2-3 | . | TRBV3-1/TRBV3-2 | TGTGCCAGCAGCCAATCTCATAGTACGCAGTATTTT | CASSQSHSTQYF
. | TRBJ2-7 | . | TRBV7-2 | TGTGCCAGCAGTCCCCAGCAGGGTACCTACGAGCAGTACTTC | CASSPQQGTYEQYF
. | TRBJ2-5 | TRBD2 | TRBV19 | TGTGCCAGTAGGACTAGCGGGAGGTACCAAGAGACCCAGTACTTC | CASRTSGRYQETQYF
. | TRBJ2-1 | TRBD1 | TRBV7-3 | TGTGCCAGCAGCTTGCTTCCGGGACAGGGGACATACAATGAGCAGTTCTTC | CASSLLPGQGTYNEQFF
. | TRBJ2-5 | TRBD2 | TRBV24-1 | TGTGCCACCAGTGACTACCCGGGGACTAGCGGGACCCAAGAGACCCAGTACTTC | CATSDYPGTSGTQETQYF
few | TRBJ1-5 | . | TRBV9 | TGTGCCAGCAGCCGGGGGGACTTGGGTAATCAGCCCCAGCATTTT | CASSRGDLGNQPQHF
. | TRBJ1-5 | . | TRBV28 | TGTGCCAGCAGTTTGTGGGGGGATAGCAATCAGCCCCAGCATTTT | CASSLWGDSNQPQHF
. | TRBJ2-1 | . | TRBV4-3 | TGCGCCAGCAGCCAAGAACCTGGACAGCACAATGAGCAGTTCTTC | CASSQEPGQHNEQFF
. | TRBJ1-6 | . | TRBV5-8 | TGTGCCAGCAGCCGACAACGTTTGCCCCTCCACTTT | CASSRQRLPLHF
. | TRBJ2-3 | TRBD1 | TRBV29-1 | TGCAGCGTAACGGGACAGGGGACAGATACGCAGTATTTT | CSVTGQGTDTQYF
. | TRBJ2-1 | . | TRBV24-1 | TGTGCCACCAGTGATAATACTAGGACGGCCCGGCAGTTCTTC | CATSDNTRTARQFF
. | TRBJ2-3 | . | TRBV14 | TGTGCCAGCAGCCAAGTAATAAGCGCAGGAGGGGGCACAGATACGCAGTATTTT | CASSQVISAGGGTDTQYF
. | TRBJ1-5 | . | TRBV24-1 | TGTGCCACCAGTGAACCCGGGACAACTCAGCCCCAGCATTTT | CATSEPGTTQPQHF
. | TRBJ2-2 | . | TRBV10-2 | TGCGCCAGCAGTGGGACGGGAGTACTGGACGGGGAGCTGTTTTTT | CASSGTGVLDGELFF
. | TRBJ1-2 | TRBD1 | TRBV9 | TGTGCCAGCAGCGTAGTTGAGACAGGGGGCTCCTATGGCTACACCTTC | CASSVVETGGSYGYTF
. | TRBJ1-1 | TRBD1 | TRBV3-1/TRBV3-2 | TGTGCCAGCAGCCATAACAGGGGGGACACTGAAGCTTTCTTT | CASSHNRGDTEAFF
. | TRBJ1-1 | . | TRBV3-1/TRBV3-2 | TGTGCCAGCAGCCAAGCTCCCCGGGGTAGCGCTGAAGCTTTCTTT | CASSQAPRGSAEAFF
. | TRBJ2-5 | TRBD2 | TRBV7-9 | TGTGCCAGCAGCTCGAATATGCTAGCGGGAGCTAGGGAGACCCAGTACTTC | CASSSNMLAGARETQYF
. | TRBJ2-2 | TRBD2 | TRBV7-8 | TGTGCCAGCAGCTTAGCGAAAAGCGGGGCGAACACCGGGGAGCTGTTTTTT | CASSLAKSGANTGELFF
once | TRBJ1-2 | . | TRBV3-1/TRBV3-2 | TGTGCCAGCAGCCAAGACTGGGAGAGGGAAGGCTACACCTTC | CASSQDWEREGYTF
. | TRBJ1-1 | TRBD1 | TRBV27 | TGTGCCAGCAGTTTCGACAGGGGGAACACTGAAGCTTTCTTT | CASSFDRGNTEAFF
once | TRBJ1-1 | . | TRBV28 | TGTGCCAGCAGTCCCCCGGGGAGGAACACTGAAGCTTTCTTT | CASSPPGRNTEAFF
. | TRBJ2-7 | TRBD2 | TRBV28 | TGTGCCAGCAGTCACCCCAGGATAGCGGGAGCCTACGAGCAGTACTTC | CASSHPRIAGAYEQYF
. | TRBJ1-6 | . | TRBV11-2 | TGTGCCAGCAGCCGAGTTCCGGGGAACTCCTATAATTCACCCCTCCACTTT | CASSRVPGNSYNSPLHF
. | TRBJ2-3 | . | TRBV12-3/TRBV12-4 | TGTGCCAGCAGGCCAGGGGCCACAGATACGCAGTATTTT | CASRPGATDTQYF
once | TRBJ2-1 | . | TRBV4-1 | TGCGCCAGCAGCCTTCGAATCAGGAATGAGCAGTTCTTC | CASSLRIRNEQFF
. | TRBJ1-4 | . | TRBV7-2 | TGTGCCAGCAGCTTAGGATGGCGGGTAAATGAAAAACTGTTTTTT | CASSLGWRVNEKLFF
. | TRBJ2-2 | TRBD2 | TRBV7-9 | TGTGCCAGCAGCTTAGGTGCTAGCGGGAGAGGAAACACCGGGGAGCTGTTTTTT | CASSLGASGRGNTGELFF
. | TRBJ1-3 | . | TRBV3-1/TRBV3-2 | TGTGCCAGCAGCCAAACAGGAAACACCATATATTTT | CASSQTGNTIYF
. | TRBJ1-2 | . | TRBV28 | TGTGCCAGCAGTCCCAGCGGGCGTCAGTATGGCTACACCTTC | CASSPSGRQYGYTF
. | TRBJ2-7 | TRBD2 | TRBV7-8 | TGTGCCAGCAGCGCCGAAGGGACTAGCGGGATTTACGAGCAGTACTTC | CASSAEGTSGIYEQYF
few | TRBJ2-5 | . | TRBV12-3/TRBV12-4 | TGTGCCAGCAGTTTTCGGGCGGGACGACAGTACTTC | CASSFRAGRQYF
once | TRBJ2-1 | TRBD2 | TRBV2 | TGTGCCAGCAGTGAAAGACTAGCGGGAGTCGAGCGCCGTGAGCAGTTCTTC | CASSERLAGVERREQFF
. | TRBJ2-2 | . | TRBV6-5 | TGTGCCAGCAGTTACACTCTGAACACCGGGGAGCTGTTTTTT | CASSYTLNTGELFF
. | TRBJ2-1 | TRBD2 | TRBV19 | TGTGCCAGTAGTATGTTACAAGAAGCGGGGGGATTCTACAATGAGCAGTTCTTC | CASSMLQEAGGFYNEQFF
. | TRBJ2-5 | . | TRBV7-9 | TGTGCCAGCAGCTTGGGGGGTTGGTGGGGCGGCCAAGAGACCCAGTACTTC | CASSLGGWWGGQETQYF
. | TRBJ2-2 | . | TRBV27 | TGTGCCAGCACTCACCAGGGGCAAACGAACACCGGGGAGCTGTTTTTT | CASTHQGQTNTGELFF
. | TRBJ2-1 | . | TRBV5-1 | TGCGCCAGCAGCAATAGTCCCGGGGGTTACAATGAGCAGTTCTTC | CASSNSPGGYNEQFF